The 28 T cell receptor beta chains presented below share a single source sample, sequenced in a study of shared T cell receptors in the human thymus (dated by TCRdb to about 2021). The library was obtained by the immunoSEQ multiplex PCR assay. The table was pulled from immuneACCESS by TCRdb, which kept in-frame rearrangements only. Such tables lose some clones; where checked, under half of the loss comes from unresolved V genes, and the rest has no known cause. The sample table holds about 610,000 clones, of which roughly 90% were seen once. The top ten constitute about 0.01% of the sample. These data also featured in a second study, about human thymus T cells.

The sample was thymocytes. Receptors originate from a boy under two years old with a congenital heart defect. Donor details come from another sample of the same person, matched by shared clones.

The V and J genes are TRBV18 and TRBJ2-7; TRBD2 matches at 15 bases. Germline CDR1 KGHSH, CDR2 LQKENI. V gave up 8 bases and J gave up 4 bases; unmatched junction bases: 12. This CDR3 comprises 17 residues. The CDR3 DNA follows: TGTGCCAGCCCCGGGACTAGCGGGAGGATTGCCCATTACGAGCAGTACTTC. Translated, it gives CASPGTSGRIAHYEQYF.

V gene TRBV5-1 combines with J gene TRBJ1-1; 7 nucleotides match TRBD1. This CDR3 has 15 residues. Germline-derived CDR1 and CDR2 are SGHRS and YFSETQ. J lost 2 bases, V lost 2 bases, and 6 bases had no gene match. The CDR3, as DNA: TGCGCCAGCAGCTTTCACAGGGGAACTAACACTGAAGCTTTCTTT. Encoded protein: CASSFHRGTNTEAFF.

This chain uses TRBV4-1 with TRBJ2-1, with TRBD2 matching over 16 bases. The CDR3 loop spans 20 amino acids. CDR1 MGHRA and CDR2 YSYEKL come from the germline V gene. Losses at the gene ends were 0 bases for V and 2 bases for J; bases not matched to a gene: 7. The CDR3 DNA sequence: TGCGCCAGCAGCCAAGACTTGGGACTAGCGGGAGGGCCTCCCTACAATGAGCAGTTCTTC. Its translation: CASSQDLGLAGGPPYNEQFF.

The chain carries TRBV15 and TRBJ2-2; TRBD2 aligns across 11 bases. Germline CDR1 and CDR2: LNHNV and YYDKDF (reference sequence). Unmatched junction bases numbered 13, after V lost 3 bases and J lost 4 bases. CDR3 size: 19 residues. CDR3 sequence reads: CATSSKFSGTSGITGELFF. The DNA of the CDR3 is TGTGCCACCAGCAGTAAGTTTTCCGGGACTAGCGGCATCACCGGGGAGCTGTTTTTT.

The DNA of the CDR3 is TGTGCCAGCACCGGGCAGGGGGCAGGGTATGGCTACACCTTC. Its protein is CASTGQGAGYGYTF. The chain is built from TRBV28 and TRBJ1-2, with 8 bases matching TRBD1. CDR3 length: 14 amino acids. Germline V gives CDR1 MDHEN, CDR2 SYDVKM. With 7 bases clipped from V and 5 bases from J, the junction kept 9 bases outside the gene matches.

The chain carries TRBV7-9 and TRBJ2-4, with a weak D call TRBD1 (6 bases). Germline V CDR1 and CDR2: SEHNR, FQNEAQ (reference sequence). The CDR3 runs to 16 residues. The V and J ends lost 0 bases and 0 bases respectively, with 9 bases between them. CDR3 sequence reads: CASSLATGTAKNIQYF. The DNA of the CDR3 is TGTGCCAGCAGCTTAGCTACAGGGACAGCCAAAAACATTCAGTACTTC.

This clone showed up just a few times. This chain uses TRBV27 with TRBJ2-2; 10 nucleotides line up with TRBD1. The CDR3 totals 15 residues. Germline V gene data show CDR1 as MNHEY and CDR2 as SMNVEV (reference sequence). Losses at the gene ends were 4 bases for V and 3 bases for J; bases not matched to a gene: 2. The CDR3 DNA sequence: TGTGCCAGCAGTTCGGACAGGGGGGACACCGGGGAGCTGTTTTTT. Translation: CASSSDRGDTGELFF.

This chain connects TRBV28 to TRBJ2-5; 11 bases are a match to TRBD2. Germline values: CDR1 MDHEN, CDR2 SYDVKM. The CDR3 has 14 amino acids. J was trimmed by 5 bases and V by 9 bases; bases with no gene match: 8. The CDR3 DNA reads as TGTGCCAGTACGACTAGCGGGATAAGGGAGACCCAGTACTTC. The encoded protein is CASTTSGIRETQYF.

The chain links TRBV30 to TRBJ1-3; possible D gene TRBD1, 6 bases. Per the germline V gene, CDR1 is GTSNPN and CDR2 is SVGIG (reference sequence). Trimming cost V 2 bases and J 0 bases, with 14 bases left between them. This CDR3 is 16 amino acids long. The CDR3 sequence: CAWSSSGGASGNTIYF. In nucleotides, the CDR3 is TGTGCCTGGAGTTCATCTGGGGGGGCCTCTGGAAACACCATATATTTT.

This clone is a singleton in its sample. V gene TRBV28 combines with J gene TRBJ2-3; 13 nucleotides line up with TRBD2. The CDR3 is made up of 18 amino acids. The V segment lost 4 bases and the J segment 3 bases; nucleotides outside the gene matches: 10. Germline loops: CDR1 MDHEN, CDR2 SYDVKM. The CDR3 region has the DNA TGTGCCAGCAGTTCATGGGGACGGACTAGCGGGAGTACAGATACGCAGTATTTT. Translating it yields CASSSWGRTSGSTDTQYF.

The chain links TRBV30 to TRBJ1-4, with D maybe TRBD1 (5 bases). Trimming pared 0 bases from V and 0 bases from J, leaving 14 bases between. Germline V gene data show CDR1 as GTSNPN and CDR2 as SVGIG (reference sequence). The CDR3 length is 17 residues. CDR3 in DNA: TGTGCCTGGAGTGTACCGACAGCCACCGCAACTAATGAAAAACTGTTTTTT. Translation gives CAWSVPTATATNEKLFF.

The V gene is TRBV4-3, the J gene TRBJ2-4, with D uncertain. Trimming shortened V by 1 base and J by 0 bases, and 7 bases separated the two germline ends. CDR3 size: 15 residues. Germline lookup yields CDR1 LGHNA and CDR2 YSLEER. CDR3 sequence: CASSQGLGAKNIQYF. The CDR3 bases are TGCGCCAGCAGCCAAGGCCTAGGAGCCAAAAACATTCAGTACTTC.

This chain connects TRBV14 to TRBJ2-7, with 8 bases that match TRBD1. CDR3 length: 16 amino acids. Trimming at V came to 1 base and at J to 2 bases, leaving 7 bases not matched to a gene. The germline gives CDR1 SGHDN, CDR2 FVKESK. The CDR3 bases are TGTGCCAGCAGCCAAGTGGGGGAGGACAGGGCCTACGAGCAGTACTTC. Translating it yields CASSQVGEDRAYEQYF.

In DNA, the CDR3 is TGTGCCAGCAGTACAGACAGGCGGGTGAGGGAGCAGTACTTC. As protein: CASSTDRRVREQYF. The V gene is TRBV28, the J gene TRBJ2-7; TRBD1 might be the D (6 bases). There are 14 residues in the CDR3. The V gene lost 5 bases and the J gene lost 7 bases, with 18 bases spanning the gap. CDR1 and CDR2 from the germline V gene are MDHEN and SYDVKM.

This clone was counted a single time. The V call is TRBV11-2, the J call TRBJ2-7; D is perhaps TRBD2 (5 bases). The germline V gene has CDR1 SGHAT and CDR2 FQNNGV. Trimming took 2 bases from V and 3 from J, leaving 11 bases between them. This CDR3 spans 14 amino acids. The CDR3 DNA is TGTGCCAGCAGCTTAAGTGGGAGTTTCTACGAGCAGTACTTC. It translates to CASSLSGSFYEQYF.

The J gene is TRBJ2-1, the V gene TRBV2; 9 nucleotides agree with TRBD2. This CDR3 is 17 amino acids long. Germline V gene lookup returns CDR1 SNHLY and CDR2 FYNNEI. Unmatched junction bases numbered 9, after V lost 4 bases and J lost 2 bases. The CDR3 spells CASSGPRASGTYNEQFF. For the CDR3, the DNA is TGTGCCAGCAGTGGTCCCAGGGCTAGCGGGACCTACAATGAGCAGTTCTTC.

The genes are TRBV7-9 and TRBJ2-7; tentatively, D is TRBD2 (6 bases). This CDR3 comprises 19 residues. Germline CDR1 reads SEHNR; CDR2 reads FQNEAQ (reference sequence). V shed 2 bases and J shed 3 bases, with 26 bases lying between them. In DNA form, the CDR3 reads TGTGCCAGCAGCTTACTGACAAGGAGTATTGCGGGATCCTTCTACGAGCAGTACTTC. This encodes CASSLLTRSIAGSFYEQYF.

The V and J genes are TRBV20-1 and TRBJ2-7; the D gene is possibly TRBD1 (6 bases). V lost 3 bases to trimming and J lost 6 bases, with 9 bases between them. The CDR3 is 11 amino acids. Per the germline V gene, CDR1 is DFQATT and CDR2 is SNEGSKA (reference sequence). DNA for the CDR3: TGCAGTGCTAGCACAGGGCCCGAGCAGTACTTC. Protein: CSASTGPEQYF.

Here the CDR3 DNA reads TGCGCCAGCAGCCAAGGGACTAGCGGGATTAAAGAGACCCAGTACTTC. Translating it yields CASSQGTSGIKETQYF. The rearrangement uses TRBV4-1 and TRBJ2-5, with 12 bases that match TRBD2. Trimming removed 1 base from V and 3 bases from J; junction bases left unmatched: 3. CDR3 length: 16 residues. Germline V gene lookup returns CDR1 MGHRA and CDR2 YSYEKL.

This chain connects TRBV5-4 to TRBJ2-3; 12 nucleotides agree with TRBD1. This CDR3 region has 15 residues. The germline gives CDR1 SGHNT, CDR2 YYREEE (reference sequence). V lost 4 bases to trimming and J lost 5 bases; unmatched junction nucleotides: 5. The CDR3, as DNA: TGTGCCAGCAGCCAGGGACAGGGGGCCCAAGATACGCAGTATTTT. Translating it yields CASSQGQGAQDTQYF.

This chain connects TRBV5-4 to TRBJ2-7; 9 positions match TRBD2. J was trimmed by 4 bases and V by 0 bases; bases with no gene match: 5. Germline CDR1 is SGHNT and CDR2 is YYREEE (reference sequence). This CDR3 spans 15 amino acids. CDR3 sequence: CASSLAGGRDYEQYF. CDR3 coding DNA: TGTGCCAGCAGCTTGGCAGGCGGGAGGGATTACGAGCAGTACTTC.

The chain is built from TRBV29-1 and TRBJ1-2, with TRBD1 matching over 7 bases. CDR1 is SQVTM, CDR2 ANQGSEA, per germline. V trimming: 5 bases; J trimming: 3 bases; junction bases outside the gene matches: 9. CDR3 length equals 14 residues. The CDR3 region is CSVLRATGDYGYTF. The CDR3 DNA is TGCAGCGTTCTCCGTGCTACAGGGGACTATGGCTACACCTTC.

This chain joins TRBV5-8 and TRBJ2-3; perhaps TRBD2 as D (5 bases). There are 15 residues in the CDR3. With 4 bases removed from V and 0 bases from J, the gap between germline ends came to 12 bases. CDR1 SGHTS and CDR2 YDEGEE come from the germline V gene. CDR3 nucleotides: TGTGCCAGCAGCGGAGGCCACCCCAGCACAGATACGCAGTATTTT. The encoded protein is CASSGGHPSTDTQYF.

This chain uses TRBV4-2 with TRBJ2-1; D is uncertain. This CDR3 has 16 amino acids. Germline lookup yields CDR1 LGHNA and CDR2 YNFKEQ. Trimming pared 0 bases from V and 0 bases from J, leaving 9 bases between. The CDR3 sequence: CASSQEGHSSYNEQFF. CDR3 sequence (DNA): TGTGCCAGCAGCCAAGAGGGCCACAGCTCCTACAATGAGCAGTTCTTC.

V is TRBV28 and J is TRBJ1-5, with D unclear. V lost 3 bases and J lost 6, with 12 bases in between. CDR3 length equals 14 residues. Germline V gene sequence: CDR1 MDHEN, CDR2 SYDVKM. This CDR3 is CASSLRPEGQPQHF. The CDR3 DNA sequence: TGTGCCAGCAGTTTGAGACCTGAGGGTCAGCCCCAGCATTTT.

The V call is TRBV15, the J call TRBJ1-4; TRBD1 might be the D (5 bases). CDR1 and CDR2 from the germline V gene are LNHNV and YYDKDF (reference sequence). The length of the CDR3 is 14 residues. Trimming took off 2 bases at V and 8 bases at J, with 12 bases between the two ends. The CDR3 loop is CATSRPGEHEKLFF. The CDR3 coding sequence is TGTGCCACCAGCAGACCGGGGGAGCACGAAAAACTGTTTTTT. Based on the CDR3 plus reference TRBV15 and TRBJ1-4, the full variable domain is DAMVIQNPRYQVTQFGKPVTLSCSQTLNHNVMYWYQQKSSQAPKLLFHYYDKDFNNEADTPDNFQSRRPNTSFCFLDIRSPGLGDTAMYLCATSRPGEHEKLFFGSGTQLSVL.

The chain uses TRBV4-2 and TRBJ2-2, with D maybe TRBD2 (6 bases). The V gene's germline CDR1 is LGHNA and CDR2 YNFKEQ. There are 15 residues in the CDR3. V was pared by 0 bases and J by 6 bases, with 11 bases between. The CDR3 region has the DNA TGTGCCAGCAGCCAAGATTTACTAGCCCCCGGGGAGCTGTTTTTT. This codes for CASSQDLLAPGELFF.

This clone appeared once. Here the CDR3 DNA reads TGCGCCAGCAGCCAAGGGTCAGGCAGGGGCTACGAGCAGTACTTC. It yields the protein CASSQGSGRGYEQYF. The chain combines TRBV4-3 with TRBJ2-7, with D possibly being TRBD1 (6 bases). The CDR3 contains 15 residues. V dropped 1 base and J dropped 3 bases, with 13 bases sitting between them. Germline CDR1 LGHNA, CDR2 YSLEER.